A single sample is the source of the 17 T cell receptor beta chains below, sequenced in a study of blood T cell repertoires in COVID-19. TCRdb's table, derived via immunoSEQ multiplex PCR, lists solely in-frame clones and lacks some. The table records over 100,000 clones, roughly 90% of them present only once. The sequenced sample was peripheral blood. The source is a woman in her 50s with COVID-19, enrolled during active disease.

The rearrangement links TRBV29-1 to TRBJ2-5; D perhaps matches TRBD2 (6 bases). Germline V gene lookup returns CDR1 SQVTM and CDR2 ANQGSEA. This CDR3 is 15 amino acids long. V was cut by 7 bases and J by 0 bases, with 18 bases left in between. CDR3: CSAQGDSWYQETQYF. The CDR3 DNA follows: TGCAGCGCCCAAGGGGACTCCTGGTACCAAGAGACCCAGTACTTC.

This sequence joins TRBV6-6 and TRBJ1-1; possible D gene TRBD1, 5 bases. Germline lookup yields CDR1 MNHNY and CDR2 SVGAGI (reference sequence). The ends were cut back, 6 bases at V and 4 bases at J, with 12 bases in the middle. The CDR3 is made up of 13 amino acids. CDR3 residues: CASRANRLTEAFF. The DNA for the CDR3 is TGTGCCAGCAGGGCGAACAGGCTCACTGAAGCTTTCTTT.

V is TRBV28 and J is TRBJ2-7; 13 positions match TRBD2. The germline V gene has CDR1 MDHEN and CDR2 SYDVKM. J lost 2 bases, V lost 5 bases, and 3 bases had no gene match. The CDR3 has 15 amino acids. CDR3 in amino acids: CASSPGTSGTYEQYV. For the CDR3, the DNA is TGTGCCAGCAGTCCCGGGACTAGCGGGACCTACGAGCAGTACGTC.

The genes are TRBV5-1 and TRBJ2-4, with 9 positions matching TRBD1. V was pared by 4 bases and J by 7 bases, with 6 bases of the junction left unmatched. This CDR3 is built from 14 residues. CDR1 and CDR2 from the germline V gene are SGHRS and YFSETQ. The CDR3 region has the DNA TGCGCCAGCAGCCCCCGGGACAGGGTGAACATTCAGTACTTC. As protein: CASSPRDRVNIQYF.

This clone was detected only a few times. V is TRBV28 and J is TRBJ1-1, with no clear D. V lost 4 bases to trimming and J lost 6 bases, with 9 bases between them. CDR3 length: 12 residues. The germline gives CDR1 MDHEN, CDR2 SYDVKM. CDR3 sequence (DNA): TGTGCCAGCAGTTCGATGGCCCCTGAAGCTTTCTTT. The encoded protein is CASSSMAPEAFF.

This chain links TRBV6-5 with TRBJ1-6, with no clear D. The germline CDR1 and CDR2 sequences are MNHEY and SVGAGI. The CDR3 consists of 15 residues. With 7 bases removed from V and 5 bases from J, the gap between germline ends came to 15 bases. CDR3 sequence reads: CASMRATINNSPLHF. CDR3 bases: TGTGCCAGCATGAGGGCGACGATTAATAATTCACCCCTCCACTTT.

The V and J genes are TRBV5-5 and TRBJ2-4; D perhaps matches TRBD1 (6 bases). Germline loops: CDR1 SGHKS, CDR2 YYEKEE (reference sequence). There are 15 residues in the CDR3. Deletions cut 5 bases from V and 5 bases from J, with 17 bases between. The CDR3 loop reads CASSLQGFGENIQYF. As DNA, the CDR3 is TGTGCCAGCAGTTTACAGGGATTTGGGGAAAACATTCAGTACTTC.

The chain recombines TRBV28 with TRBJ2-5; TRBD2 aligns across 10 bases. CDR3 length: 15 amino acids. With V trimmed by 6 bases and J by 7 bases, 11 bases remained unmatched. The germline V gene encodes CDR1 MDHEN and CDR2 SYDVKM. The CDR3 is CASRPSGGTPGTQYF. The CDR3 nucleotides are TGTGCCAGCAGACCTAGCGGGGGTACCCCGGGGACCCAGTACTTC. Complete variable domain (other parts from reference TRBV28 and TRBJ2-5): DVKVTQSSRYLVKRTGEKVFLECVQDMDHENMFWYRQDPGLGLRLIYFSYDVKMKEKGDIPEGYSVSREKKERFSLILESASTNQTSMYLCASRPSGGTPGTQYFGPGTRLLVL.

This clone was counted a single time. The chain has TRBV11-1 and TRBJ2-5; 8 bases align to TRBD1. The CDR3 is 14 amino acids. V shed 5 bases, J shed 9 bases, and the junction held 11 bases outside the gene matches. The germline V gene encodes CDR1 SGHAT and CDR2 FQDESV (reference sequence). In nucleotides, the CDR3 is TGTGCCAGCAGCATCGGACAGGGTTTGGAGGCCCAGTACTTC. As protein: CASSIGQGLEAQYF.

The V call is TRBV27, the J call TRBJ1-1; the D gene is possibly TRBD1 (5 bases). V lost 3 bases to trimming and J lost 3 bases, with 14 bases between them. The CDR3 has 15 amino acids. Per germline, CDR1 MNHEY and CDR2 SMNVEV (reference sequence). The CDR3, as DNA: TGTGCCAGCAGTTTTGGCCCATGGGGCGACACTGAAGCTTTCTTT. Amino acid sequence: CASSFGPWGDTEAFF.

The genes are TRBV10-3 and TRBJ2-2, with 7 bases that match TRBD2. V was clipped by 2 bases and J by 3 bases; unmatched bases: 6. The V gene's germline CDR1 is ENHRY and CDR2 SYGVKD. The CDR3 covers 16 residues. The CDR3 nucleotides are TGTGCCATCAGTGAGCCAAGCGGGGTATACACCGGGGAGCTGTTTTTT. It codes for CAISEPSGVYTGELFF.

This chain uses TRBV7-9 with TRBJ1-3, with D tentatively TRBD1 (5 bases). Germline CDR1 SEHNR, CDR2 FQNEAQ (reference sequence). Trimming left V 2 bases short and J 0 bases short, with 11 bases between. The CDR3 covers 16 residues. The CDR3 DNA is TGTGCCAGCAGCTTATTCAGGGACTTCTCTGGAAACACCATATATTTT. Translation: CASSLFRDFSGNTIYF.

The chain has TRBV7-2 and TRBJ1-2, with a weak D call TRBD1 (5 bases). Trimming removed 3 bases from V and 4 bases from J, with 15 bases in between. Germline loops: CDR1 SGHTA, CDR2 FQGNSA. The CDR3 has 15 amino acids. In nucleotides, the CDR3 is TGTGCCAGCAGCTTTGACCGAAGGGGCTCCTATGGCTACACCTTC. Residues: CASSFDRRGSYGYTF.

This clone has just one count. The CDR3 DNA reads TGTGCCAGTAGCCGTGGACACTCCAATCAGCCCCAGCATTTT. Encoded protein: CASSRGHSNQPQHF. J is TRBJ1-5 and V is TRBV19; D possibly corresponds to TRBD1 (5 bases). Germline CDR1 reads LNHDA; CDR2 reads SQIVND (reference sequence). This CDR3 spans 14 amino acids. The germline V and J ends were trimmed by 6 bases and 3 bases, with 12 bases remaining between them.

The chain recombines TRBV5-4 with TRBJ2-6; a possible D gene is TRBD1 (7 bases). V was trimmed by 0 bases and J by 3 bases, leaving 10 bases between them. The germline V gene encodes CDR1 SGHNT and CDR2 YYREEE (reference sequence). The CDR3 is 16 amino acids. The CDR3 is CASSLDRGGGANVLTF. In DNA form, the CDR3 reads TGTGCCAGCAGCTTGGACAGGGGAGGTGGGGCCAACGTCCTGACTTTC.

The sample holds a few counts of this clone. The chain couples TRBV6-5 to TRBJ1-2, with D possibly TRBD1 on 5 matching bases. The CDR3 is 11 amino acids. CDR1 is MNHEY and CDR2 is SVGAGI in the germline V gene. V was trimmed by 4 bases and J by 10 bases, leaving 10 bases between them. This CDR3 is CASSSGLVYTF. CDR3 bases: TGTGCCAGCAGTTCAGGGCTAGTCTACACCTTC.

This clone was picked up a small number of times. The V gene is TRBV7-9, the J gene TRBJ2-1; TRBD2 agrees at 9 bases. Germline V lookup: CDR1 SEHNR, CDR2 FQNEAQ (reference sequence). Germline trimming cut 8 bases from V and 5 bases from J; bases unmatched to any gene: 13. The CDR3 extends over 16 amino acids. In DNA, the CDR3 is TGTGCCAGCGTCCTAATGGGTCTAGCGGGGAACAATGAGCAGTTCTTC. It is translated as CASVLMGLAGNNEQFF.